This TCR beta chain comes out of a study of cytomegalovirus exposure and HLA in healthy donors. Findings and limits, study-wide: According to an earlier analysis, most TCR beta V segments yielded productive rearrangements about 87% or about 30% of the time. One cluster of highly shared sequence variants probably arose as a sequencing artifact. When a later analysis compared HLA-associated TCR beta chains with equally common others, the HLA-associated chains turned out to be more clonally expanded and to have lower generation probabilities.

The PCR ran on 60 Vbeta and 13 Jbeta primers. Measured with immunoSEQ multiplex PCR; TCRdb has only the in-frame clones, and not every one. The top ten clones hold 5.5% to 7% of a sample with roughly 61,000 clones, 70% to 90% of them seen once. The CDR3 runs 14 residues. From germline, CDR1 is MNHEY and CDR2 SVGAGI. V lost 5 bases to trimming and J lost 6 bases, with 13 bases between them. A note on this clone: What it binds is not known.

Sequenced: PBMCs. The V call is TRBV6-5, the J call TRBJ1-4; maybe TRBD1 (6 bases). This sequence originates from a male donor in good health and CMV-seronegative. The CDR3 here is CASSLLKGDEKLFF. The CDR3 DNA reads TGTGCCAGCAGTCTTCTTAAGGGGGATGAAAAACTGTTTTTT.